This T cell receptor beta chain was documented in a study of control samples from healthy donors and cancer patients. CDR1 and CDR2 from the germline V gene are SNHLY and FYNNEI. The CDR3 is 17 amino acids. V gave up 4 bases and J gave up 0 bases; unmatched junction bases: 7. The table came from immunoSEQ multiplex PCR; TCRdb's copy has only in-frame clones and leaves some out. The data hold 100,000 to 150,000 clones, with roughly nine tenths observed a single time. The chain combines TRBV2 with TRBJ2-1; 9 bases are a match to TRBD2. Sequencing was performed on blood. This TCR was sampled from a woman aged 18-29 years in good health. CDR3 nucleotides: TGTGCCAGCAGTGCAGCGGGGGGCCTTATCTCCTACAATGAGCAGTTCTTC. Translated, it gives CASSAAGGLISYNEQFF. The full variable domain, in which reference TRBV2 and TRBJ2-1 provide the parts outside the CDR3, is EPEVTQTPSHQVTQMGQEVILRCVPISNHLYFYWYRQILGQKVEFLVSFYNNEISEKSEIFDDQFSVERPDGSNFTLKIRSTKLEDSAMYFCASSAAGGLISYNEQFFGPGTRLTVL.